This section outlines one T cell receptor (beta chain) sequence together with its context. These data originate in a study of healthy donors' naive CD4 and CD8 T cells. Germline values: CDR1 LNHDA, CDR2 SQIVND (reference sequence). The length of the CDR3 is 16 residues. With V trimmed by 7 bases and J by 6 bases, 14 bases remained unmatched. A linear amplification protocol produced the TCR libraries from 500 ng of total RNA. Via MiXCR, TCRdb re-called the reads, giving one row per CDR3 protein. Of 200,000 or so distinct CDR3 sequences in the sample, over 60% are singletons; the top ten hold about 2.3%.

The TCR originated in a pool of human donors in good health; the sample pools cells from several healthy donors. The genes are TRBV19 and TRBJ1-5; 8 bases fit TRBD1. The sequenced sample was naive CD4+ and CD8+ T cells sorted from blood, pooled from several donors. Written as DNA, the CDR3 is TGTGCCAGTATACCAGGGGGCACGTCAGGCGGTCAGCCCCAGCATTTT. This gives the protein CASIPGGTSGGQPQHF.